The 24 T cell receptor beta chains reported below all come from one sample, sequenced in a study of blood T cells in healthy people across ages. A J-beta primer mix and a sample-barcoded 5' primer were used in a second PCR of about 6 to 12 cycles. Each CDR3 protein is one row after TCRdb ran MiXCR on the 5' RACE reads. The sample consists of 790,000 or so distinct CDR3 sequences, about 56% of them appearing once. Sequencing was done on a sample of blood. Source of these receptors: a man aged 35-49 years in good health.

The rearrangement links TRBV7-2 to TRBJ2-3, with D perhaps assigned TRBD1 or TRBD2 (5 bases each). Trimming removed 3 bases at V and 7 bases at J, with 23 bases between. The CDR3 has 17 amino acids. The V gene's germline CDR1 is SGHTA and CDR2 FQGNSA. CDR3 DNA: TGTGCCAGCAGCTTCGTCCGGGGACCGAGCGAGATTTATACGCAGTATTTT. This translates into CASSFVRGPSEIYTQYF.

There are a few counts of this clonotype. This sequence joins TRBV27 and TRBJ1-4; D gene uncertain. This CDR3 contains 16 residues. Germline assignment: CDR1 MNHEY and CDR2 SMNVEV (reference sequence). The V gene lost 5 bases and the J gene lost 0 bases, with 13 bases spanning the gap. The CDR3 DNA reads as TGTGCCAGCAGTCTATTTGCTGGGGCAACTAATGAAAAACTGTTTTTT. Its protein product is CASSLFAGATNEKLFF.

The genes are TRBV3-1 and TRBJ1-1; D unresolved. V lost 1 base to trimming and J lost 1 base, with 10 bases between them. The germline gives CDR1 LGHDT, CDR2 YNNKEL (reference sequence). CDR3 length: 15 residues. CDR3 nucleotide sequence: TGTGCCAGCAGCCAAGGGTCAGGATCGAACACTGAAGCTTTCTTT. Encoded protein: CASSQGSGSNTEAFF.

The table lists this clonotype with a count of one. This chain uses TRBV12-3 or TRBV12-4 with TRBJ2-3; 16 nucleotides align to TRBD2. This CDR3 is 19 amino acids long. J gave up 4 bases and V 6 bases, and 13 bases lay outside the gene matches. This chain's CDR3 is CASRAGLAGGQFRADTQYF. The CDR3 bases are TGTGCCAGCAGGGCGGGACTAGCGGGGGGGCAATTCAGAGCAGATACGCAGTATTTT.

The CDR3 region has the DNA TGTGCCACCAGTGATCCAACGACATTTCAAGAGACCCAGTACTTC. This encodes CATSDPTTFQETQYF. V and J are TRBV24-1 and TRBJ2-5; D call uncertain. CDR3 length: 15 residues. Trimming removed 3 bases from V and 2 bases from J, with 12 bases in between. The germline V gene encodes CDR1 KGHDR and CDR2 SFDVKD.

In its sample, this clonotype was seen once. One junction end disagrees with the germline gene, perhaps due to a read error. DNA of the CDR3: TGCAGGGTTGGGAGTACTTATGGCTACACCTTC. It yields the protein CRVGSTYGYTF. V gene TRBV29-1 combines with J gene TRBJ1-2, with D uncertain. The CDR3 totals 11 residues. CDR1 SQVTM and CDR2 ANQGSEA come from the germline V gene.

This chain connects TRBV5-1 to TRBJ2-6; D tentatively reads TRBD1 or TRBD2 (6 bases each). The CDR3 contains 14 residues. Trimming stripped 7 bases from V and 4 bases from J, with 12 bases between. Germline CDR1 and CDR2: SGHRS and YFSETQ. DNA for the CDR3: TGCGCCAGCGGGAGGACAGACGGGGCCAACGTCCTGACTTTC. Translation gives CASGRTDGANVLTF.

V is TRBV27 and J is TRBJ2-7; 8 positions agree with TRBD1. The CDR3 loop spans 14 amino acids. Germline values: CDR1 MNHEY, CDR2 SMNVEV (reference sequence). After removal of 3 bases from V and 3 bases from J, the junction contained 4 bases not matched to a gene. CDR3 nucleotides: TGTGCCAGCAGTTTGGTACAGGGGGGCTACGAGCAGTACTTC. This codes for CASSLVQGGYEQYF.

This clonotype was counted many times. The chain combines TRBV12-5 with TRBJ1-2, with D unresolved. Trimming cost V 0 bases and J 8 bases, with 10 bases left between them. This CDR3 has 13 amino acids. Germline V gene sequence: CDR1 LGHNT, CDR2 FRNRAP. The CDR3 DNA follows: TGTGCTAGTGGTTTGGTAGCGGTAGGAGGCTACACCTTC. Translated, it gives CASGLVAVGGYTF.

This clonotype has just a few counts. This chain links TRBV27 with TRBJ2-5; TRBD2 matches at 10 bases. The J call may be wrong; the DNA end is better matched by TRBJ2-7. Per germline, CDR1 MNHEY and CDR2 SMNVEV (reference sequence). The CDR3 contains 14 residues. The DNA for the CDR3 is TGTGCCAGCAGTTTATTACTAGCGGGAAACGAGCAGTACTTC. This encodes CASSLLLAGNEQYF.

The chain has TRBV12-3 or TRBV12-4 and TRBJ1-1; TRBD1 aligns across 9 bases. CDR3 length: 14 amino acids. Trimming took 6 bases from V and 8 from J; bases not matched to a gene: 10. CDR3 coding DNA: TGTGCCAGCAGCCAGGGACAGGGCGCTGTAGAAGCTTTCTTT. Protein product: CASSQGQGAVEAFF.

This clonotype occurred once. The chain links TRBV6-6 to TRBJ2-3; D is perhaps TRBD2 (6 bases). With 4 bases removed from V and 3 bases from J, the gap between germline ends came to 14 bases. Looked up from germline, CDR1 is MNHNY and CDR2 is SVGAGI (reference sequence). The CDR3 sequence is 15 residues long. CDR3 in amino acids: CASSSAGSPTDTQYF. The CDR3 region has the DNA TGTGCCAGCAGTTCCGCGGGGAGTCCGACAGATACGCAGTATTTT.

The V and J genes are TRBV28 and TRBJ2-3, with D perhaps TRBD2 (5 bases). V shed 8 bases and J shed 4 bases, with 19 bases lying between them. CDR3 length: 15 amino acids. Per germline, CDR1 MDHEN and CDR2 SYDVKM. This CDR3 is CASAGRTPSPDTQYF. CDR3 DNA sequence: TGTGCCAGCGCGGGTAGGACCCCTAGTCCAGATACGCAGTATTTT.

V and J are TRBV12-5 and TRBJ2-1, with 7 bases aligning to TRBD2. CDR1 LGHNT and CDR2 FRNRAP come from the germline V gene. The CDR3 covers 20 residues. V gave up 0 bases and J gave up 7 bases; unmatched junction bases: 21. The DNA of the CDR3 is TGTGCTAGTGGTTTGGTACTATTGACAGCAAATCACCCCGGGGGGAATGAGCAGTTCTTC. It yields the protein CASGLVLLTANHPGGNEQFF.

V gene TRBV9 combines with J gene TRBJ2-1; TRBD2 matches at 10 bases. The CDR3 is 14 residues long. V gave up 0 bases and J gave up 10 bases; unmatched junction bases: 4. The V gene's germline CDR1 is SGDLS and CDR2 YYNGEE. The CDR3, as DNA: TGTGCCAGCAGCGTAGATGTAGCGGGAGGAGAGCAGTTCTTC. Translation gives CASSVDVAGGEQFF.

This chain links TRBV10-3 with TRBJ2-7, with 8 bases lining up with TRBD2. CDR1 and CDR2 (germline): ENHRY, SYGVKD. With 0 bases clipped from V and 5 bases from J, the junction kept 3 bases outside the gene matches. The CDR3 is 14 residues long. The CDR3 sequence: CAISESGLANEQYF. In nucleotides, the CDR3 is TGTGCCATCAGTGAGTCAGGACTAGCTAACGAGCAGTACTTC.

This clonotype occurred a few times. The genes are TRBV7-2 and TRBJ2-5; 8 bases fit TRBD2. The CDR3 sequence is 17 residues long. Per germline, CDR1 SGHTA and CDR2 FQGNSA. V shed 2 bases and J 2 bases; nucleotides not matched to a gene: 10. CDR3 region: CASSLWLGGAAQETQYF. DNA of the CDR3: TGTGCCAGCAGCTTATGGCTCGGGGGGGCAGCTCAAGAGACCCAGTACTTC. Full variable domain (outside the CDR3, taken from reference TRBV7-2 and TRBJ2-5): GAGVSQSPSNKVTEKGKDVELRCDPISGHTALYWYRQSLGQGLEFLIYFQGNSAPDKSGLPSDRFSAERTGGSVSTLTIQRTQQEDSAVYLCASSLWLGGAAQETQYFGPGTRLLVL.

The chain recombines TRBV6-6 with TRBJ2-5, with 9 positions matching TRBD1. With the DNA end fitting TRBJ2-7 better, the J assignment may be wrong. The germline CDR1 and CDR2 sequences are MNHNY and SVGAGI (reference sequence). This CDR3 has 14 residues. The CDR3 sequence: CASSTGGQFSEQYF. CDR3 sequence (DNA): TGTGCCAGCAGTACAGGGGGCCAATTCTCCGAGCAGTACTTC.

The chain uses TRBV14 and TRBJ1-4; 8 bases fit TRBD1. Germline V gives CDR1 SGHDN, CDR2 FVKESK. This CDR3 comprises 16 residues. V gave up 3 bases and J gave up 3 bases; unmatched junction bases: 6. Here the CDR3 DNA reads TGTGCCAGCAGCCACTATACAGGGGGATCTAATGAAAAACTGTTTTTT. This sequence encodes CASSHYTGGSNEKLFF.

The chain combines TRBV7-8 with TRBJ2-1, with TRBD1 matching over 9 bases. V dropped 0 bases and J dropped 8; count of bases not matched to a gene: 20. Germline V gene sequence: CDR1 SGHVS, CDR2 FQNEAQ. This CDR3 has 20 residues. The CDR3 loop is CASSLAHTGGDYLANHEQFF. The CDR3 DNA reads as TGTGCCAGCAGCTTAGCCCATACAGGGGGCGATTACCTCGCTAACCATGAGCAGTTCTTC.

The V and J genes are TRBV20-1 and TRBJ1-5; weak D call: TRBD1 (6 bases). The CDR3 sequence is 14 residues long. V lost 1 base and J lost 5, with 12 bases in between. Germline V gene data show CDR1 as DFQATT and CDR2 as SNEGSKA (reference sequence). CDR3 loop: CSARVTGEDQPQHF. CDR3 coding DNA: TGCAGTGCTAGAGTGACAGGAGAAGATCAGCCCCAGCATTTT.

This clonotype came up once. V usage is TRBV10-3 and J usage is TRBJ1-2, with TRBD1 identical over 12 bases. Germline CDR1 ENHRY, CDR2 SYGVKD. The CDR3 has 16 residues. V trimming: 6 bases; J trimming: 2 bases; junction bases outside the gene matches: 7. The DNA of the CDR3 is TGTGCCATCAGACCGGGACAGGGGGCCGACAACTATGGCTACACCTTC. Translating gives CAIRPGQGADNYGYTF.

The chain uses TRBV9 and TRBJ2-3; a possible D gene is TRBD1 (6 bases). The CDR3 loop spans 14 amino acids. Germline V gene lookup returns CDR1 SGDLS and CDR2 YYNGEE. V lost 2 bases and J 5 bases, leaving 12 bases between the germline ends. In DNA form, the CDR3 reads TGTGCCAGCAGCGTCGCACAGGGATTAGATACGCAGTATTTT. Translating it yields CASSVAQGLDTQYF.

This clonotype appeared a few times. The chain joins TRBV7-2 to TRBJ1-5; D possibly corresponds to TRBD1 (6 bases). Per germline, CDR1 SGHTA and CDR2 FQGNSA. The CDR3 consists of 15 residues. V shed 7 bases and J shed 5 bases, with 18 bases lying between them. CDR3 protein: CASTTRQVGDQPQHF. The CDR3 DNA sequence: TGTGCCAGCACCACAAGACAGGTCGGAGATCAGCCCCAGCATTTT.